These 2 T cell receptor beta chains came from one sample sequenced in a study of blood T cells in healthy people across ages. Alongside a J-beta primer mix, a sample-barcoded 5' primer served in a second PCR lasting roughly 7 to 12 cycles. TCRdb fed the 5' RACE reads into MiXCR, producing one record per CDR3 protein. The data contain about 630,000 distinct CDR3 sequences, over 20% of them singletons. What was sequenced was blood. Receptors were obtained from an older man in good health.

This clonotype was seen at least ten times. The junction does not match germline at one end; this may be a read error. This chain links TRBV5-1 with TRBJ1-1; D ambiguous. The CDR3 runs 13 residues. Looked up from germline, CDR1 is SGHRS and CDR2 is YFSETQ. This CDR3 reads CASSLVLNTEAFF. CDR3 in DNA: TGTGCCAGCAGCTTAGTACTGAACACTGAAGCTTTCTTT. The variable domain in full, completed from reference TRBV5-1 and TRBJ1-1, reads KAGVTQTPRYLIKTRGQQVTLSCSPISGHRSVSWYQQTPGQGLQFLFEYFSETQRNKGNFPGRFSGRQFSNSRSEMNVSTLELGDSALYLCASSLVLNTEAFFGQGTRLTVV.

This clonotype was recorded at least ten times. J is TRBJ2-5 and V is TRBV28, with TRBD1 matching 10 bases. The J call may be incorrect, as the DNA end agrees better with TRBJ2-7. Germline V CDR1 and CDR2: MDHEN, SYDVKM. The CDR3 runs 15 residues. The CDR3 DNA sequence: TGTGCCAGCTGGGGACAGGGGCTCTTAAAAAACGAGCAGTACTTC. Translating gives CASWGQGLLKNEQYF.